These 11 T cell receptor beta chains originate from one sample sequenced in a study of T cell clonality in common variable immunodeficiency. These receptors are not linked to any known antigen. Sequenced by immunoSEQ multiplex PCR; TCRdb stores in-frame clones only, minus some. The table lists 25,000 to 30,000 clones, with no singletons. Findings of the study overall: Fewer deletions and N-nucleotide insertions were reportedly seen in common variable immunodeficiency TCR beta sequences.

Sample: peripheral blood mononuclear cells. These receptors came from a human donor with common variable immunodeficiency.

This clone has ten or more counts. The read terminates 3 residues before the CDR3 end, so the remaining end is supplied by the germline J gene. This chain uses TRBV27 with TRBJ2-7, with 8 bases aligning to TRBD2. The CDR3 is 15 amino acids. Losses at the gene ends were 4 bases for V and 2 bases for J; bases not matched to a gene: 7. The germline gives CDR1 MNHEY, CDR2 SMNVEV (reference sequence). The CDR3 bases that were read are TGTGCCAGCAGTTCCTCTTTCGGGGGGGCCTACGAG. Its translation: CASSSSFGGAYE. The complete CDR3 sequence is CASSSSFGGAYEQYF.

This clone was recorded many times. The read gets to within 3 residues of the CDR3 end, and the germline J gene fills in the rest. The V and J genes are TRBV5-1 and TRBJ1-2; TRBD1 matches at 7 bases. CDR1 SGHRS and CDR2 YFSETQ come from the germline V gene. Losses at the gene ends were 0 bases for V and 3 bases for J; bases not matched to a gene: 2. The CDR3 extends over 14 amino acids. The part of the CDR3 DNA that was read is TGCGCCAGCAGCTTGGTCGGGACAGACTATGGC. Translation gives CASSLVGTDYG. The whole CDR3 is CASSLVGTDYGYTF.

For this clone: Read data end 3 residues before the CDR3 end; the end is taken from the germline J gene. The chain employs TRBV19 and TRBJ2-5; TRBD1 matches 7 bases. CDR1 and CDR2 (germline): LNHDA, SQIVND (reference sequence). This CDR3 is 15 amino acids long. Germline trimming cut 5 bases from V and 1 base from J; bases unmatched to any gene: 7. The CDR3: CASSPGQSLQETQYF. The covered CDR3 bases are TGTGCCAGTAGTCCGGGACAGTCCCTCCAAGAGACC.

This clone was found a few times. CDR3 DNA (partial): TGTGCCAGCAGCTTAGATCCTACTGGCGAG. This encodes CASSLDPTGE. In full, the CDR3 reads CASSLDPTGEQYF. The V call is TRBV11-2, the J call TRBJ2-7; no firm D call. The CDR3 goes on 3 residues after the read ends, and that part is filled in from the germline J gene. Trimming stripped 0 bases from V and 6 bases from J, with 9 bases between. CDR1 and CDR2 from the germline V gene are SGHAT and FQNNGV. This CDR3 region has 13 residues.

Ten or more counts support this clone. The CDR3 end is not reached by the read, which stops 3 residues before it; the germline J gene fills it in. V usage is TRBV7-9 and J usage is TRBJ1-1, with 7 bases fitting TRBD1. Trimming removed 5 bases from V and 3 bases from J; junction bases left unmatched: 9. This CDR3 contains 15 residues. CDR1 is SEHNR and CDR2 is FQNEAQ in the germline V gene (reference sequence). CDR3 sequence reads: CASSRVTGPDTEAFF. The covered CDR3 bases are TGTGCCAGCAGCCGAGTGACAGGGCCCGACACTGAA.

This clone occurred many times. Sequencing ends 3 residues short of the CDR3 end; the germline J gene provides the rest. This chain uses TRBV2 with TRBJ2-7, with 11 positions matching TRBD1. Germline CDR1 reads SNHLY; CDR2 reads FYNNEI. CDR3 length: 14 amino acids. J lost 2 bases, V lost 6 bases, and 3 bases had no gene match. Partial CDR3 DNA: TGTGCCAGCAGCGTGGACAGGGGGCCCTACGAG. Translated, it gives CASSVDRGPYE. The whole CDR3 region reads CASSVDRGPYEQYF. The full variable domain, completed using reference TRBV2 and TRBJ2-7, is EPEVTQTPSHQVTQMGQEVILRCVPISNHLYFYWYRQILGQKVEFLVSFYNNEISEKSEIFDDQFSVERPDGSNFTLKIRSTKLEDSAMYFCASSVDRGPYEQYFGPGTRLTVT.

There are a few counts of this clone. Sequencing ends 3 residues short of the CDR3 end; the germline J gene provides the rest. This chain links TRBV7-9 with TRBJ1-1; 8 positions match TRBD1. This CDR3 comprises 13 residues. Germline-derived CDR1 and CDR2 are SEHNR and FQNEAQ (reference sequence). CDR3 sequence reads: CASSLRGQGEAFF. Incomplete CDR3 DNA: TGTGCCAGCAGCTTAAGAGGACAGGGCGAA.

This clone was observed a handful of times. The sequenced fragment ends 3 residues before the CDR3 boundary, so the rest is inferred from the germline J gene. The chain has TRBV5-1 and TRBJ2-1; D may be TRBD1 (6 bases). V was trimmed by 0 bases and J by 7 bases, leaving 20 bases between them. In germline, CDR1 is SGHRS, CDR2 YFSETQ. This CDR3 is built from 17 residues. The chain's CDR3 is CASSLDEGTHRGNEQFF. The CDR3 bases that were read are TGCGCCAGCAGCTTGGACGAGGGGACACATAGGGGGAATGAG. Full variable domain (missing parts from reference TRBV5-1 and TRBJ2-1): KAGVTQTPRYLIKTRGQQVTLSCSPISGHRSVSWYQQTPGQGLQFLFEYFSETQRNKGNFPGRFSGRQFSNSRSEMNVSTLELGDSALYLCASSLDEGTHRGNEQFFGPGTRLTVL.

This clone showed up many times. The read is 3 residues too short to cover the CDR3 end, so that end is filled in from the germline J gene. The chain employs TRBV30 and TRBJ1-1; TRBD1 aligns across 8 bases. Germline assignment: CDR1 GTSNPN and CDR2 SVGIG (reference sequence). The junction had 7 bases not matched to a gene; V was cut back by 5 bases and J by 5 bases. The CDR3 spans 13 residues. The covered CDR3 bases are TGTGCCTGGTGGGGACAGGTGGGGACTGAA. It codes for CAWWGQVGTE. The whole CDR3 is CAWWGQVGTEAFF. Based on the CDR3 plus reference TRBV30 and TRBJ1-1, the full variable domain is SQTIHQWPATLVQPVGSPLSLECTVEGTSNPNLYWYRQAAGRGLQLLFYSVGIGQISSEVPQNLSASRPQDRQFILSSKKLLLSDSGFYLCAWWGQVGTEAFFGQGTRLTVV.

This clone showed up many times. The CDR3 goes on 3 residues after the read ends, and that part is filled in from the germline J gene. V gene TRBV5-5 combines with J gene TRBJ1-1; TRBD1 agrees at 7 bases. Trimming took 4 bases from V and 1 from J; bases not matched to a gene: 7. The CDR3 has 15 amino acids. Germline CDR1 is SGHKS and CDR2 is YYEKEE (reference sequence). The CDR3 is CASSLGQAGNTEAFF. The sequenced CDR3 bases are TGTGCCAGCAGCCTAGGACAGGCGGGGAACACTGAA.

Many counts were recorded for this clone. The CDR3 end lies 3 residues beyond the end of the read and is filled in from the germline J gene. The rearrangement uses TRBV30 and TRBJ1-4; D call uncertain. The V end was cut by 0 bases, the J end by 7 bases, with 6 bases between. The CDR3 runs 12 residues. The V gene's germline CDR1 is GTSNPN and CDR2 SVGIG (reference sequence). This CDR3 is CAWSVRSEKLFF. The sequenced CDR3 bases are TGTGCCTGGAGTGTACGCAGTGAAAAA. Full variable domain (remainder filled in from reference TRBV30 and TRBJ1-4): SQTIHQWPATLVQPVGSPLSLECTVEGTSNPNLYWYRQAAGRGLQLLFYSVGIGQISSEVPQNLSASRPQDRQFILSSKKLLLSDSGFYLCAWSVRSEKLFFGSGTQLSVL.